This TCR beta chain was recovered during a study of blood T cell repertoires in COVID-19. The germline V and J ends were trimmed by 1 base and 3 bases, with 10 bases remaining between them. The CDR3 consists of 14 residues. Germline V gene sequence: CDR1 GTSNPN, CDR2 SVGIG (reference sequence). Categorization into cohorts depended on clinical history that participants reported. Only in-frame clones appear in the TCRdb table, and some are missing; sequencing was by immunoSEQ multiplex PCR. The sample holds some 170,000 clones, 80% seen once. The material sequenced was PBMCs or T cells enriched from blood (not recorded which). This TCR derives from a man aged 35-49 years who had recovered from COVID-19. The rearrangement links TRBV30 to TRBJ2-1; unclear D gene. CDR3 protein: CAWSGHLFYNEQFF. As DNA, the CDR3 is TGTGCCTGGAGTGGGCACCTCTTCTACAATGAGCAGTTCTTC.